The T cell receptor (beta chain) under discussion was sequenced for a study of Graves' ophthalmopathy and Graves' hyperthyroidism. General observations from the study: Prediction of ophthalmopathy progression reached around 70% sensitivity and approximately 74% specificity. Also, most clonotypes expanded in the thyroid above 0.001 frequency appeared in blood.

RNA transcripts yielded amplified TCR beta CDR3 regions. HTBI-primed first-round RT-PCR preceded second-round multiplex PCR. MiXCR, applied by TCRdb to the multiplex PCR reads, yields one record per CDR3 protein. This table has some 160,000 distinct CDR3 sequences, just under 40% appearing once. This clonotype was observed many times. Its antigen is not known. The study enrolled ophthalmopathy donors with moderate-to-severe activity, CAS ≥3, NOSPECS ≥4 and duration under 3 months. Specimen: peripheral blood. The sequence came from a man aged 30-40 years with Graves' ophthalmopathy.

For the CDR3, the DNA is TGTGCCAGCAGCCCTCGCGGCGGCGGCTCCTACGAGCAGTACTTC. Translating gives CASSPRGGGSYEQYF. The chain combines TRBV6-1 with TRBJ2-7; D gene ambiguous. The V gene's germline CDR1 is MNHNS and CDR2 SASEGT. The CDR3 consists of 15 residues. V lost 6 bases, J lost 0 bases, and 15 bases lay in between.